The 28 T cell receptor beta chains listed next were all sequenced from one sample in a study of blood T cells in healthy people across ages. The second PCR ran about 6 to 11 cycles with a sample-barcoded 5' primer and J-beta primers. In TCRdb, the 5' RACE reads were re-called with MiXCR into one record per CDR3 protein. The table lists roughly 930,000 distinct CDR3 sequences, roughly 43% of them singletons. Sequences were obtained from blood. Source of these receptors: a man under 40 in good health.

The V and J genes are TRBV10-3 and TRBJ2-7; the match to TRBD1 covers 8 bases. The junction had 6 bases not matched to a gene; V was cut back by 7 bases and J by 4 bases. CDR1 is ENHRY, CDR2 SYGVKD, per germline. The CDR3 extends over 13 amino acids. The CDR3 loop is CAITGQGLYEQYF. CDR3 nucleotide sequence: TGTGCCATCACCGGACAGGGCTTATACGAGCAGTACTTC.

The rearrangement links TRBV14 to TRBJ2-1; the D gene could be TRBD1 or TRBD2 (6 bases each). Germline assignment: CDR1 SGHDN and CDR2 FVKESK. The V gene lost 1 base and the J gene lost 6 bases, with 16 bases spanning the gap. The CDR3 is 16 amino acids. This chain's CDR3 is CASSQGTGWRVNEQFF. In DNA, the CDR3 is TGTGCCAGCAGCCAAGGCACAGGGTGGAGGGTCAATGAGCAGTTCTTC.

The J gene is TRBJ2-6, the V gene TRBV27; D unclear. The V gene lost 5 bases and the J gene lost 0 bases, with 14 bases spanning the gap. This CDR3 contains 17 residues. CDR1 is MNHEY and CDR2 is SMNVEV in the germline V gene (reference sequence). CDR3 amino acids: CASSPLPSDSGANVLTF. DNA of the CDR3: TGTGCCAGCAGTCCACTACCGTCGGACTCTGGGGCCAACGTCCTGACTTTC.

This clonotype came up a few times. The chain couples TRBV12-3 or TRBV12-4 to TRBJ1-2; TRBD1 agrees at 7 bases. V was clipped by 1 base and J by 3 bases; unmatched bases: 5. The length of the CDR3 is 15 residues. The CDR3 nucleotides read TGTGCCAGCAGTTTAGAGGGAACAGGGGACTATGGCTACACCTTC. Translating it yields CASSLEGTGDYGYTF.

The chain recombines TRBV29-1 with TRBJ2-4, with D maybe TRBD2 (7 bases). The assigned J gene may be wrong: the sequence end matches TRBJ2-7 better. Germline CDR1 SQVTM, CDR2 ANQGSEA. CDR3 length equals 14 residues. Here the CDR3 reads CSVTRGAYGYEQYF. As DNA, the CDR3 is TGCAGCGTAACCCGGGGGGCTTACGGCTACGAGCAGTACTTC.

This clonotype was recorded a few times. This chain joins TRBV5-1 and TRBJ2-7; D unresolved. Trimming stripped 0 bases from V and 1 base from J, with 11 bases between. CDR1 is SGHRS, CDR2 YFSETQ, per germline. The CDR3 has 15 residues. CDR3 nucleotides: TGCGCCAGCAGCTTGGCCCTAGGGCGGTCCTACGAGCAGTACTTC. Protein: CASSLALGRSYEQYF.

This clonotype has more than one count but fewer than ten. This chain links TRBV10-3 with TRBJ2-3, with 10 bases identical to TRBD2. The CDR3 is made up of 14 amino acids. Germline assignment: CDR1 ENHRY and CDR2 SYGVKD. J lost 0 bases, V lost 8 bases, and 2 bases had no gene match. The DNA of the CDR3 is TGTGCCATCCAGCGGGGGGGTAGCACAGATACGCAGTATTTT. Encoded protein: CAIQRGGSTDTQYF.

Worth noting for this clonotype: A read error may produce the germline difference seen at one junction end. The chain carries TRBV15 and TRBJ2-1; no definite D call. Germline V gene data show CDR1 as LNHNV and CDR2 as YYDKDF (reference sequence). The CDR3 runs 15 residues. This chain's CDR3 is CATSRRAGVYNGQFF. CDR3 DNA sequence: TGTGCCACCAGCAGAAGGGCAGGTGTCTACAATGGGCAGTTCTTC. Drawing the rest from reference TRBV15 and TRBJ2-1, the complete variable domain is DAMVIQNPRYQVTQFGKPVTLSCSQTLNHNVMYWYQQKSSQAPKLLFHYYDKDFNNEADTPDNFQSRRPNTSFCFLDIRSPGLGDTAMYLCATSRRAGVYNGQFFGPGTRLTVL.

This clonotype was counted many times. CDR3 sequence (DNA): TGTGCCAGCAGTTTGACAAGGGGGGCCTACGAGCAGTACTTC. This translates into CASSLTRGAYEQYF. The chain couples TRBV3-1 to TRBJ2-7; D possibly matches TRBD1 or TRBD2 (6 bases each). V lost 6 bases and J lost 2, with 14 bases in between. There are 14 residues in the CDR3. The germline V gene encodes CDR1 LGHDT and CDR2 YNNKEL (reference sequence).

Remarks on this clonotype: Sequence at one end of the junction differs from germline and may be a read error. V usage is TRBV6-5 and J usage is TRBJ2-7; D perhaps matches TRBD1 (5 bases). Germline values: CDR1 MNHEY, CDR2 SVGAGI. The CDR3 sequence is 13 residues long. The CDR3 region has the DNA TGTGCCAGCAGTTACGCGCAGGGTTACGAGCAGTGCTTC. It specifies CASSYAQGYEQCF.

The rearrangement uses TRBV13 and TRBJ2-7; a possible D gene is TRBD2 (5 bases). The ends were cut back, 5 bases at V and 3 bases at J, with 8 bases in the middle. Germline CDR1 is PRHDT and CDR2 is FYEKMQ (reference sequence). This CDR3 is 12 amino acids long. The DNA for the CDR3 is TGTGCCAGCAGCAAGGGAGTCTACGAGCAGTACTTC. Protein product: CASSKGVYEQYF.

This clonotype was detected a few times. This chain joins TRBV20-1 and TRBJ1-2; no clear D gene. CDR1 is DFQATT, CDR2 SNEGSKA, per germline (reference sequence). Deletions cut 6 bases from V and 0 bases from J, with 14 bases between. The CDR3 runs to 14 residues. CDR3: CSARLTTSNYGYTF. Here the CDR3 DNA reads TGCAGTGCAAGACTTACAACTTCTAACTATGGCTACACCTTC.

This rearrangement joins TRBV28 to TRBJ1-1, with D maybe TRBD1 (5 bases). There are 13 residues in the CDR3. CDR1 and CDR2 (germline): MDHEN, SYDVKM. Trimming stripped 6 bases from V and 3 bases from J, with 11 bases between. CDR3 protein: CASREGQDTEAFF. The CDR3 DNA sequence: TGTGCCAGCAGGGAGGGGCAGGACACTGAAGCTTTCTTT.

This sequence joins TRBV5-8 and TRBJ1-2; the D gene is possibly TRBD1 (5 bases). Germline lookup yields CDR1 SGHTS and CDR2 YDEGEE. The CDR3 is 13 residues long. V lost 2 bases and J lost 2, with 7 bases in between. The CDR3 sequence: CASSFKGNYGYTF. CDR3 DNA sequence: TGTGCCAGCAGCTTCAAGGGGAACTATGGCTACACCTTC.

The count of this clonotype is one. The chain joins TRBV11-3 to TRBJ2-7; D gene unclear. Trimming removed 5 bases from V and 6 bases from J, with 20 bases in between. Germline V lookup: CDR1 SGHNT, CDR2 YENEEA. The CDR3 sequence is 15 residues long. CDR3 in amino acids: CASSPTSGVTSEQYF. CDR3 in DNA: TGTGCCAGCAGCCCGACTTCTGGGGTTACGAGCGAGCAGTACTTC.

The J gene is TRBJ2-3, the V gene TRBV27, with D tentatively TRBD2 (5 bases). Germline assignment: CDR1 MNHEY and CDR2 SMNVEV (reference sequence). V gave up 1 base and J gave up 4 bases, with 12 bases separating them. This CDR3 is built from 15 residues. The CDR3: CASSLYEGTPDTQYF. The DNA for the CDR3 is TGTGCCAGCAGTTTATATGAGGGAACCCCAGATACGCAGTATTTT.

This clonotype was found a few times. The chain is built from TRBV20-1 and TRBJ2-1, with TRBD1 identical over 7 bases. Germline loops: CDR1 DFQATT, CDR2 SNEGSKA (reference sequence). The CDR3 spans 14 residues. For the CDR3, the DNA is TGCAGCGGCGAACCGGGACAGACCCACAATGAGCAGTTCTTC. Amino acid sequence: CSGEPGQTHNEQFF.

The rearrangement uses TRBV3-1 and TRBJ2-5; D is uncertain. Germline CDR1 LGHDT, CDR2 YNNKEL (reference sequence). The CDR3 totals 13 residues. Between the trimmed V and J ends, which lost 5 bases and 3 bases, there was a span of 10 bases. CDR3 residues: CASSWDAEETQYF. The CDR3 coding sequence is TGTGCCAGCAGCTGGGATGCCGAAGAGACCCAGTACTTC.

V usage is TRBV6-1 and J usage is TRBJ1-6, with 7 bases that match TRBD1. The germline V gene encodes CDR1 MNHNS and CDR2 SASEGT. The CDR3 covers 11 residues. The V and J ends lost 10 bases and 9 bases, in that order; junction bases with no gene match: 3. This chain's CDR3 is CATNRGSPLHF. The CDR3 DNA sequence: TGTGCCACCAACAGGGGTTCACCCCTCCACTTT.

On this clonotype: The conserved final phenylalanine or tryptophan is absent from the CDR3, which likely points to a read error. The CDR3 nucleotides are TGTGCCAGCAGCCCGGGGACCCGCGAGCAGTACCTC. It translates to CASSPGTREQYL. The V and J genes are TRBV3-1 and TRBJ2-7, with D perhaps TRBD1 or TRBD2 (5 bases each). Trimming stripped 4 bases from V and 6 bases from J, with 10 bases between. The germline CDR1 and CDR2 sequences are LGHDT and YNNKEL (reference sequence). CDR3 length equals 12 residues.

The chain recombines TRBV20-1 with TRBJ2-4; 9 positions agree with TRBD1. The better agreement between TRBJ2-7 and the DNA end casts doubt on the J call. The germline V gene has CDR1 DFQATT and CDR2 SNEGSKA (reference sequence). The CDR3 has 13 residues. This CDR3 reads CSARTGATYEQYF. The CDR3 DNA follows: TGCAGTGCGCGGACAGGGGCTACCTACGAGCAGTACTTC.

V usage is TRBV6-1 and J usage is TRBJ1-3; D is perhaps TRBD1 (6 bases). CDR1 MNHNS and CDR2 SASEGT come from the germline V gene. The CDR3 covers 13 residues. V gave up 8 bases and J gave up 4 bases, with 12 bases separating them. In DNA form, the CDR3 reads TGTGCCAGCGGAGGGACATCCGGAAACACCATATATTTT. It translates to CASGGTSGNTIYF.

The table lists this clonotype with a count of one. The J gene is TRBJ1-1, the V gene TRBV20-1; D might be TRBD1 (6 bases). The CDR3 loop spans 14 amino acids. The germline CDR1 and CDR2 sequences are DFQATT and SNEGSKA (reference sequence). The germline V and J ends were trimmed by 3 bases and 2 bases, with 13 bases remaining between them. In DNA, the CDR3 is TGCAGTGCTAGGGCACCGGGACAAAACACTGAAGCTTTCTTT. The encoded protein is CSARAPGQNTEAFF.

This chain's CDR3 is CASSSEKRGAVGDTQYF. DNA of the CDR3: TGTGCCAGCAGCTCGGAGAAGCGGGGGGCAGTAGGAGATACGCAGTATTTT. This rearrangement joins TRBV13 to TRBJ2-3; the match to TRBD2 covers 9 bases. From germline, CDR1 is PRHDT and CDR2 FYEKMQ (reference sequence). There are 17 residues in the CDR3. Losses at the gene ends were 4 bases for V and 5 bases for J; bases not matched to a gene: 13.

A word on this clonotype: One end of the junction does not line up with germline, which may come from a read error. The genes are TRBV27 and TRBJ1-6; D gene unclear. The germline V gene encodes CDR1 MNHEY and CDR2 SMNVEV (reference sequence). The CDR3 extends over 15 amino acids. Written as DNA, the CDR3 is TGTGCCAGCAGTTTAGAGGGAGGAACCAATTCACCCCCCCACTTT. Translated, it gives CASSLEGGTNSPPHF.

This sequence joins TRBV12-3 or TRBV12-4 and TRBJ2-7, with 8 bases fitting TRBD1. This CDR3 contains 15 residues. Unmatched junction bases numbered 9, after V lost 5 bases and J lost 3 bases. This CDR3 is CASSTRTGPVYEQYF. CDR3 DNA: TGTGCCAGCAGTACGCGGACAGGGCCCGTCTACGAGCAGTACTTC.

V gene TRBV6-1 combines with J gene TRBJ2-5; D is tentatively TRBD1 or TRBD2 (6 bases each). Germline CDR1 MNHNS, CDR2 SASEGT. There are 16 residues in the CDR3. V was shortened by 7 bases and J by 4 bases, with 22 bases between the two germline ends. The CDR3 nucleotides read TGTGCCAGCACCCAACGGGAGATTGGGGGGCGAGAGACCCAGTACTTC. Protein product: CASTQREIGGRETQYF.

This clonotype was detected only once. This chain connects TRBV7-2 to TRBJ2-1; 9 bases align to TRBD2. With 5 bases clipped from V and 7 bases from J, the junction kept 9 bases outside the gene matches. The CDR3 spans 15 residues. Per germline, CDR1 SGHTA and CDR2 FQGNSA. The CDR3 nucleotides are TGTGCCAGCAGCGTACCTAGCGGGGCTTCTAATGAGCAGTTCTTC. This translates into CASSVPSGASNEQFF.